These 29 T cell receptor beta chains came from one sample sequenced in a study of T cells after yellow fever vaccination. Using its own MiXCR run on the 5' RACE reads, TCRdb lists one record per CDR3 protein. The table records around 610,000 distinct CDR3 sequences, about 13% of them present only once. Here the sequenced sample was PBMCs, taken on the day of the yellow fever booster vaccination. The receptors come from a man aged 25-40 years who received the YFV17D yellow fever vaccine.

Only a few counts were recorded for this clonotype. This rearrangement joins TRBV6-2 or TRBV6-3 to TRBJ2-5, with TRBD1 identical over 9 bases. Germline CDR1 reads MNHEY; CDR2 reads SVGEGT. The CDR3 is 13 amino acids. The V and J ends lost 6 bases and 4 bases, in that order; junction bases with no gene match: 3. CDR3 in amino acids: CASRKTGGETQYF. The DNA of the CDR3 is TGTGCCAGCAGGAAGACAGGGGGAGAGACCCAGTACTTC.

A few counts support this clonotype. The chain joins TRBV29-1 to TRBJ2-7; 12 bases line up with TRBD1. V gave up 7 bases and J gave up 4 bases; unmatched junction bases: 8. Germline V gives CDR1 SQVTM, CDR2 ANQGSEA. The CDR3 is 14 amino acids. CDR3 in amino acids: CSASRDRGLYEQYF. CDR3 DNA: TGCAGCGCGAGCCGGGACAGGGGGCTATACGAGCAGTACTTC.

This clonotype was counted a few times. This chain connects TRBV6-5 to TRBJ2-7, with a possible D match to TRBD2 (5 bases). V was pared by 4 bases and J by 5 bases, with 9 bases between. The CDR3 has 12 amino acids. Germline V gene lookup returns CDR1 MNHEY and CDR2 SVGAGI. CDR3 nucleotides: TGTGCCAGCAGTTTGGAGGTCCACGAGCAGTACTTC. It translates to CASSLEVHEQYF.

This clonotype was recorded a few times. The chain links TRBV6-1 to TRBJ2-3, with D possibly TRBD2 on 5 matching bases. Trimming shortened V by 5 bases and J by 0 bases, and 12 bases separated the two germline ends. The germline V gene has CDR1 MNHNS and CDR2 SASEGT. The CDR3 spans 15 residues. The CDR3 loop reads CASSRLPTSTDTQYF. The CDR3 DNA follows: TGTGCCAGCAGTCGACTACCGACTAGCACAGATACGCAGTATTTT.

This clonotype was counted a few times. Sequence at one end of the junction differs from germline and may be a read error. The V gene is TRBV6-2 or TRBV6-3, the J gene TRBJ2-1; the D gene is possibly TRBD1 (6 bases). The CDR3 spans 12 residues. Germline loops: CDR1 MNHEY, CDR2 SVGEGT. Here the CDR3 reads CASSRRQAPGVF. DNA of the CDR3: TGTGCCAGCAGTCGACGACAGGCCCCAGGGGTCTTC.

A few counts support this clonotype. V usage is TRBV7-8 and J usage is TRBJ2-1, with D maybe TRBD1 (5 bases). The CDR3 has 13 residues. The V end was cut by 3 bases, the J end by 5 bases, with 8 bases between. CDR1 is SGHVS, CDR2 FQNEAQ, per germline. The CDR3 nucleotides are TGTGCCAGCAGCTTGACAGCTAACAATGAGCAGTTCTTC. This encodes CASSLTANNEQFF.

At least ten counts were recorded for this clonotype. The chain links TRBV3-1 to TRBJ2-3; TRBD2 is a possible D gene (6 bases). Trimming removed 4 bases at V and 0 bases at J, with 14 bases between. The CDR3 is 16 residues long. The germline gives CDR1 LGHDT, CDR2 YNNKEL (reference sequence). CDR3: CASSPPGGKSTDTQYF. The CDR3 DNA is TGTGCCAGCAGCCCACCGGGCGGGAAGAGCACAGATACGCAGTATTTT.

This clonotype was recorded a few times. V gene TRBV6-2 or TRBV6-3 combines with J gene TRBJ2-2; TRBD2 agrees at 8 bases. The V and J ends lost 0 bases and 3 bases, in that order; junction bases with no gene match: 12. This CDR3 is built from 19 residues. CDR1 MNHEY and CDR2 SVGEGT come from the germline V gene. CDR3 coding DNA: TGTGCCAGCAGTTACTCGATAATCATGGGACTAGAATACACCGGGGAGCTGTTTTTT. It specifies CASSYSIIMGLEYTGELFF.

The table lists this clonotype with a few counts. This chain connects TRBV19 to TRBJ1-5; no reliable D call. CDR1 and CDR2 from the germline V gene are LNHDA and SQIVND (reference sequence). The CDR3 loop spans 15 amino acids. Trimming took off 3 bases at V and 7 bases at J, with 16 bases between the two ends. The CDR3 sequence: CASSISASRGQPQHF. For the CDR3, the DNA is TGTGCCAGTAGTATCTCGGCCTCCCGAGGGCAGCCCCAGCATTTT.

The sample holds a few counts of this clonotype. The chain uses TRBV6-5 and TRBJ2-3; no definite D call. V was clipped by 8 bases and J by 4 bases, with 13 bases between them. This CDR3 has 13 residues. Looked up from germline, CDR1 is MNHEY and CDR2 is SVGAGI. The CDR3 DNA reads as TGTGCCAGCCAGGTTAAGGTTCCAGATACGCAGTATTTT. Amino acid sequence: CASQVKVPDTQYF.

This clonotype was detected only a few times. The CDR3 loop reads CASSIGQELIYGYTF. In nucleotides, the CDR3 is TGTGCCAGTAGTATCGGGCAGGAACTCATCTATGGCTACACCTTC. This sequence joins TRBV19 and TRBJ1-2; D gene ambiguous. V was trimmed by 3 bases and J by 4 bases, leaving 15 bases between them. This CDR3 has 15 amino acids. Germline loops: CDR1 LNHDA, CDR2 SQIVND (reference sequence).

V and J are TRBV10-2 and TRBJ2-3; no clear D. CDR1 is WSHSY, CDR2 SAAADI, per germline. The CDR3 consists of 13 residues. V gave up 6 bases and J gave up 2 bases, with 9 bases separating them. The CDR3 loop reads CASSPTTTDTQYF. CDR3 DNA: TGCGCCAGCAGCCCTACGACCACAGATACGCAGTATTTT.

V is TRBV6-1 and J is TRBJ2-7; tentative D call: TRBD1 (6 bases). Trimming took off 8 bases at V and 4 bases at J, with 15 bases between the two ends. The CDR3 is made up of 13 amino acids. CDR1 is MNHNS, CDR2 SASEGT, per germline. The CDR3 here is CASGNDRTYEQYF. Here the CDR3 DNA reads TGTGCCAGCGGGAACGACAGGACATACGAGCAGTACTTC.

CDR3 bases: TGTGCCAGCACCACAGAAGCCAAAAACATTCAGTACTTC. This encodes CASTTEAKNIQYF. V usage is TRBV6-6 and J usage is TRBJ2-4; the D is unclear. The CDR3 length is 13 residues. Deletions cut 7 bases from V and 0 bases from J, with 7 bases between. Germline assignment: CDR1 MNHNY and CDR2 SVGAGI (reference sequence).

This clonotype was picked up many times. The chain recombines TRBV11-2 with TRBJ2-5, with D unclear. The CDR3 has 14 residues. Deletions cut 0 bases from V and 2 bases from J, with 7 bases between. CDR1 SGHAT and CDR2 FQNNGV come from the germline V gene. The CDR3 is CASSLEYSQETQYF. In DNA form, the CDR3 reads TGTGCCAGCAGCTTAGAGTATAGTCAAGAGACCCAGTACTTC.

The chain couples TRBV4-1 to TRBJ2-1, with 13 bases fitting TRBD2. Germline V gene sequence: CDR1 MGHRA, CDR2 YSYEKL. This CDR3 has 16 amino acids. V was pared by 1 base and J by 7 bases, with 4 bases of the junction left unmatched. The CDR3 spells CASSQGGLAGNNEQFF. CDR3 nucleotides: TGCGCCAGCAGCCAAGGGGGACTAGCGGGAAATAATGAGCAGTTCTTC.

This clonotype was recorded at least ten times. The rearrangement links TRBV9 to TRBJ2-3; TRBD2 matches at 12 bases. Germline loops: CDR1 SGDLS, CDR2 YYNGEE. The J segment lost 4 bases and the V segment lost 0 bases, leaving 3 bases of the junction unmatched. The CDR3 spans 16 residues. CDR3 region: CASSVGLAGVADTQYF. DNA of the CDR3: TGTGCCAGCAGCGTAGGACTAGCGGGAGTAGCAGATACGCAGTATTTT.

A few counts support this clonotype. The V and J genes are TRBV25-1 and TRBJ2-7; TRBD2 matches at 9 bases. J gave up 5 bases and V 6 bases, and 5 bases lay outside the gene matches. This CDR3 comprises 13 residues. Germline loops: CDR1 MGHDK, CDR2 SYGVNS. The CDR3 is CASRSRTSDEQYF. The DNA for the CDR3 is TGTGCCAGCAGGTCGAGGACTAGCGACGAGCAGTACTTC.

The rearrangement joins TRBV13 to TRBJ2-3, with 9 bases matching TRBD2. The germline V gene has CDR1 PRHDT and CDR2 FYEKMQ (reference sequence). This CDR3 is 17 amino acids long. The J segment lost 1 base and the V segment lost 5 bases, leaving 10 bases of the junction unmatched. CDR3 protein: CASSVWQLAGGTDTQYF. For the CDR3, the DNA is TGTGCCAGCAGCGTATGGCAACTAGCGGGCGGCACAGATACGCAGTATTTT.

The V gene is TRBV7-9, the J gene TRBJ2-7; 7 bases fit TRBD2. This CDR3 comprises 15 residues. CDR1 and CDR2 from the germline V gene are SEHNR and FQNEAQ (reference sequence). Trimming removed 5 bases from V and 6 bases from J; junction bases left unmatched: 13. CDR3 DNA: TGTGCCAGCAGCCCTACGGCGGGAGTTTCCGCCGAGCAGTACTTC. It specifies CASSPTAGVSAEQYF.

The V and J genes are TRBV7-2 and TRBJ1-2, with 7 nucleotides matching TRBD1. The V segment lost 4 bases and the J segment 6 bases; nucleotides outside the gene matches: 5. The germline gives CDR1 SGHTA, CDR2 FQGNSA. This CDR3 has 13 residues. CDR3 amino acids: CASSYRQGHGYTF. The DNA of the CDR3 is TGTGCCAGCAGCTACCGACAGGGCCATGGCTACACCTTC.

The chain couples TRBV5-4 to TRBJ2-1; perhaps D is TRBD1 or TRBD2 (5 bases each). In germline, CDR1 is SGHNT, CDR2 YYREEE (reference sequence). This CDR3 has 13 residues. V dropped 2 bases and J dropped 16 bases, with 19 bases sitting between them. The CDR3 DNA is TGTGCCAGCAGCTTCCCCGCCGGGACGAGGGAATTCTTC. Translation: CASSFPAGTREFF. The full variable domain, rest sourced from reference TRBV5-4 and TRBJ2-1, is ETGVTQSPTHLIKTRGQQVTLRCSSQSGHNTVSWYQQALGQGPQFIFQYYREEENGRGNFPPRFSGLQFPNYSSELNVNALELDDSALYLCASSFPAGTREFFGPGTRLTVL.

The V and J genes are TRBV7-9 and TRBJ1-1; TRBD1 might be the D (5 bases). In germline, CDR1 is SEHNR, CDR2 FQNEAQ (reference sequence). Trimming took 0 bases from V and 5 from J, leaving 10 bases between them. The CDR3 spans 14 residues. DNA of the CDR3: TGTGCCAGCAGCTTAGCCAGGTGGGGGACTGAAGCTTTCTTT. As protein: CASSLARWGTEAFF.

This clonotype has a handful of counts. The CDR3 nucleotides read TGTGCCATCCGGACCACAGGGTCGGGCGGGACAGGCTACGAGCAGTACTTC. Its translation: CAIRTTGSGGTGYEQYF. This rearrangement joins TRBV10-3 to TRBJ2-7, with 8 bases aligning to TRBD1. Germline V gives CDR1 ENHRY, CDR2 SYGVKD. The CDR3 length is 17 residues. Germline trimming cut 8 bases from V and 3 bases from J; bases unmatched to any gene: 18.

This clonotype turned up a few times. This chain connects TRBV5-6 to TRBJ1-1; 7 bases are a match to TRBD1. The CDR3 sequence is 18 residues long. Germline CDR1 reads SGHDT; CDR2 reads YYEEEE. V lost 0 bases and J lost 4; bases outside the gene matches: 15. CDR3: CASSLGVEAGGGSTEAFF. The CDR3 DNA reads as TGTGCCAGCAGCTTGGGCGTAGAGGCAGGGGGAGGGAGCACTGAAGCTTTCTTT. The full variable domain, with the rest looked up from reference TRBV5-6 and TRBJ1-1, is DAGVTQSPTHLIKTRGQQVTLRCSPKSGHDTVSWYQQALGQGPQFIFQYYEEEERQRGNFPDRFSGHQFPNYSSELNVNALLLGDSALYLCASSLGVEAGGGSTEAFFGQGTRLTVV.

This rearrangement joins TRBV3-1 to TRBJ1-5; tentative D call: TRBD1 (5 bases). V was trimmed by 2 bases and J by 3 bases, leaving 11 bases between them. The germline V gene encodes CDR1 LGHDT and CDR2 YNNKEL (reference sequence). CDR3 length: 15 residues. The CDR3: CASSQSPGNNQPQHF. CDR3 nucleotides: TGTGCCAGCAGCCAAAGTCCAGGGAACAATCAGCCCCAGCATTTT.

The table lists this clonotype with a count of one. The gene calls are TRBV5-1 and TRBJ2-7, with 9 bases aligning to TRBD2. J lost 1 base, V lost 0 bases, and 5 bases had no gene match. The CDR3 is 16 residues long. Germline CDR1 reads SGHRS; CDR2 reads YFSETQ. For the CDR3, the DNA is TGCGCCAGCAGCTTGGTCCTAGCGGGAAAATCCTACGAGCAGTACTTC. Encoded protein: CASSLVLAGKSYEQYF.

The CDR3 reads CASSLRERGEQFF. DNA for the CDR3: TGTGCCAGCAGCCTACGGGAGCGTGGTGAGCAGTTCTTC. V usage is TRBV7-2 and J usage is TRBJ2-1; D perhaps matches TRBD2 (6 bases). This CDR3 is built from 13 residues. Germline V gene sequence: CDR1 SGHTA, CDR2 FQGNSA. The ends were cut back, 5 bases at V and 9 bases at J, with 14 bases in the middle.

The J gene is TRBJ2-3, the V gene TRBV7-8, with D possibly TRBD2 on 5 matching bases. V was cut by 4 bases and J by 8 bases, with 10 bases left in between. Per germline, CDR1 SGHVS and CDR2 FQNEAQ. The CDR3 extends over 12 amino acids. This CDR3 is CASSSEDFTQYF. CDR3 sequence (DNA): TGTGCCAGCAGCTCCGAGGACTTTACGCAGTATTTT.